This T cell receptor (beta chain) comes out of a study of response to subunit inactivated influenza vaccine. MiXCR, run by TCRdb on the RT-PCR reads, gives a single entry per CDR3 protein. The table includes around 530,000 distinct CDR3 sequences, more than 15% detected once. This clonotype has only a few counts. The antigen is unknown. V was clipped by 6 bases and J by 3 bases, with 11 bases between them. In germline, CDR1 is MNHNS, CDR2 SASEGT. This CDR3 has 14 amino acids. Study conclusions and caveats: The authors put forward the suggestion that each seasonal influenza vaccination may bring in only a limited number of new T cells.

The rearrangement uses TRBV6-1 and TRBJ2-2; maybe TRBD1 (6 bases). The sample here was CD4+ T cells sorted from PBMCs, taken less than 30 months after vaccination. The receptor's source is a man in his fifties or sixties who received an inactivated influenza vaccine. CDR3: CASSIGQYTGELFF. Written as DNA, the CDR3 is TGTGCCAGCAGCATCGGACAGTACACCGGGGAGCTGTTTTTT.